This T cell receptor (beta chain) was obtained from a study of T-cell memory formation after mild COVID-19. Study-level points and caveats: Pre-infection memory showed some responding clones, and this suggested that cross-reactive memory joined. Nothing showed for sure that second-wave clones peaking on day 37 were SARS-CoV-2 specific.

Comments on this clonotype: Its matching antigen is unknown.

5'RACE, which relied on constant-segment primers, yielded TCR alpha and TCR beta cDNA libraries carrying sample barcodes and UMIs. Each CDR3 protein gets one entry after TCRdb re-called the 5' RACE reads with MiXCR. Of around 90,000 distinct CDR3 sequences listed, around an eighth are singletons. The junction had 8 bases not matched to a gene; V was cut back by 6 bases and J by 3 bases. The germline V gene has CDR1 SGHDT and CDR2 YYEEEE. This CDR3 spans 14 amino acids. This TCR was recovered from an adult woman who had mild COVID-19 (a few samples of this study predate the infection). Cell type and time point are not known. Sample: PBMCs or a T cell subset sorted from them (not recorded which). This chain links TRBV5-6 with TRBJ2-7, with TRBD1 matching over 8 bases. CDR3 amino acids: CASKFSTGVYEQYF. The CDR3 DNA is TGTGCCAGCAAGTTTTCGACAGGGGTCTACGAGCAGTACTTC.